Listed below are T cell receptor beta chains from one sample, sequenced in a study of cytomegalovirus exposure and HLA in healthy donors. The method was immunoSEQ multiplex PCR; TCRdb's version includes in-frame clones alone and lacks a portion of them. The sample has some 160,000 clones; roughly 85% are singletons. Specimen: PBMCs. The receptors originated from a man aged 25-45 years in good health and CMV-seropositive. CDR3s include the opening cysteine and the closing phenylalanine or tryptophan. The D gene is left open where the match is weak. Size values are once, few and many counts, or a class for expanded clones, and some rows have none.

V gene	clone size	J gene	D gene	CDR3 DNA	CDR3 protein
TRBV4-1	NA	TRBJ1-5	NA	TGCGCCAGCAGCCAAGATTCTATATGGCAGGGGAACAATCAGCCCCAGCATTTT	CASSQDSIWQGNNQPQHF
TRBV19	NA	TRBJ1-5	NA	TGTGCCAGTAGTATACGGGTAGGGGAAATTAGGGCCCAGCATTTT	CASSIRVGEIRAQHF
TRBV7-9	NA	TRBJ2-3	NA	TGTGCCAGCACCATGGAAGGGCGGGCAGATACGCAGTATTTT	CASTMEGRADTQYF
TRBV11-2	NA	TRBJ2-5	NA	TGTGCCAGCAGCCCCGGAAGGTTGGCGAGGGAGACCCAGTACTTC	CASSPGRLARETQYF
TRBV7-8	NA	TRBJ2-1	TRBD2	TGTGCCAGCAGCGTAGCGGGAGGGCCGAGGGATGAGCAGTTCTTC	CASSVAGGPRDEQFF
TRBV7-2	NA	TRBJ1-3	NA	TGTGCCAGCAGCTCCTTAGGGGGGGATACAGGGACTGGAAACACCATATATTTT	CASSSLGGDTGTGNTIYF
TRBV11-3	NA	TRBJ2-7	NA	TGTGCCAGCAGCTTAGATCCTTCGACAGATCTGTACGAGCAGTACTTC	CASSLDPSTDLYEQYF
TRBV5-4	NA	TRBJ2-2	NA	TGTGCCAGCAGCTTTGCGGACTCGCCTCTGTTTTTT	CASSFADSPLFF
TRBV19	NA	TRBJ1-5	TRBD1	TGTGCCAGTAGTCCCGAGGGCAGGGGGCGTGATCAGCCCCAGCATTTT	CASSPEGRGRDQPQHF
TRBV30	NA	TRBJ1-5	TRBD1	TGTGCCTGGAGACTACAGGGGGCGCAGTGGGGTCGACCCCAGCATTTT	CAWRLQGAQWGRPQHF
TRBV15	NA	TRBJ2-1	NA	TGTGCCACCAGCAGAGGCGGGACAGAGTACAATGAGCAGTTCTTC	CATSRGGTEYNEQFF
TRBV7-9	NA	TRBJ1-1	NA	TGTTCCAGCAGCTTAAGCTTAGGGGTTACTGAAGCTTTCTTT	CSSSLSLGVTEAFF
TRBV5-4	NA	TRBJ2-7	NA	TGTGCCAGCAGCTTTGAGGGCTCGGGGTCCTACGAGCAGTACTTC	CASSFEGSGSYEQYF
TRBV4-3	NA	TRBJ2-2	TRBD1	TGCGCCAGCAGCCAGCCCGGGACAGCGGCCGGGGAGCTGTTTTTT	CASSQPGTAAGELFF
TRBV5-1	NA	TRBJ2-1	TRBD2	TGCGCCAGCAGCTTGGACCCCGGACTAGCAAATGAGCAGTTCTTC	CASSLDPGLANEQFF
TRBV5-6	NA	TRBJ2-7	NA	TGTGCCAGCAGCACCCTAGGGGACTCCTACGAGCAGTACTTC	CASSTLGDSYEQYF
TRBV6-5	NA	TRBJ2-1	TRBD2	TGTGCCAGCAGGGGGGTGCGGGAGTTGTATGATGAGCAGTTCTTC	CASRGVRELYDEQFF
TRBV5-1	NA	TRBJ2-2	TRBD1	TGCGCCAGCAGCCGCAGGACAGGGGTAGTTTCCGGGGAGCTGTTTTTT	CASSRRTGVVSGELFF
TRBV5-1	NA	TRBJ2-5	TRBD2	TGCGCCAGCAGCTTGGGGGGGACTAGCGGCCAAGAGACCCAGTACTTC	CASSLGGTSGQETQYF
TRBV18	NA	TRBJ2-3	TRBD2	TGTGCCAGCTCACCCCCTATAGGACTAGCGGGTGTCACAGATACGCAGTATTTT	CASSPPIGLAGVTDTQYF
TRBV5-3	NA	TRBJ1-3	NA	TGTGCCAGAAGCTTGGACCACAGCTCATTTTTTCACTCTGGAAACACCATATATTTT	CARSLDHSSFFHSGNTIYF
TRBV7-3	NA	TRBJ1-2	NA	TGTGCCAGCAGCTTGGGCGGGGCGGGCTATGGCTACACCTTC	CASSLGGAGYGYTF
TRBV2	NA	TRBJ1-1	TRBD1	TGTGCCAGCAGTGCAGGGGGATTTGGTGAAGCTTTCTTT	CASSAGGFGEAFF
TRBV6-5	NA	TRBJ2-1	TRBD2	TGTGCCAGCAGTTACGGTCAAGGGGCTAGCGGGATTGAGCAGTTCTTC	CASSYGQGASGIEQFF
TRBV5-5	NA	TRBJ1-2	TRBD1	TGTGCCAGCAGCTTGGCTTCGACAGGGATCTATGGCTACACCTTC	CASSLASTGIYGYTF
TRBV10-3	NA	TRBJ2-3	NA	TGTGCCATCAGCGGTAGCACAGATACGCAGTATTTT	CAISGSTDTQYF
TRBV18	NA	TRBJ2-7	TRBD1	TGTGCCAGCTCACCCCCTGGGACAGGGAAGGGCGAGCAGTACTTC	CASSPPGTGKGEQYF
TRBV27	NA	TRBJ1-1	NA	TGTGCCAGCAGTTTCCTCGGGACACCTAACACTGAAGCTTTCTTT	CASSFLGTPNTEAFF
TRBV5-4	NA	TRBJ2-5	TRBD2	TGTGCCAGCAGCGCCGGGACTAGCGCGGAGACCCAGTACTTC	CASSAGTSAETQYF
TRBV5-6	once	TRBJ2-3	TRBD2	TGTGCCAGCAGCCCCTGGACTAGCGGGATGCTGGGTACGCAGTATTTT	CASSPWTSGMLGTQYF
TRBV7-9	NA	TRBJ1-5	TRBD1	TGTGCCAGCAGCCCAGACAGGGTACAGCCCCAGCATTTT	CASSPDRVQPQHF
TRBV18	NA	TRBJ1-4	NA	TGTGCCAGCTCACCAGGGTTCGGGTCCGGTGAAAAACTGTTTTTT	CASSPGFGSGEKLFF
TRBV6-5	NA	TRBJ1-2	TRBD1	TGTGCCAGCAGTCGACAGGGGAGGATGTACTATGGCTACACCTTC	CASSRQGRMYYGYTF
TRBV7-9	few	TRBJ1-4	NA	TGTGCCAGCGGGGAGGGAGATTATGAAAAACTGTTTTTT	CASGEGDYEKLFF
TRBV7-8	NA	TRBJ2-1	TRBD2	TGTGCCAGCAGCCCTCGGGGGGAATACAATGAGCAGTTCTTC	CASSPRGEYNEQFF
TRBV7-3	NA	TRBJ2-1	TRBD1	TGTGCCAGCAGCTTAGACAGGGACAATGAGCAGTTCTTC	CASSLDRDNEQFF
TRBV5-4	few	TRBJ1-1	TRBD1	TGTGCCAGCAGCGCGACCCGGGACAGGGAAAGAGCTTTCTTT	CASSATRDRERAFF
TRBV5-4	NA	TRBJ2-1	TRBD1	TGTGCCAGCAGAACAGTCGCCAGGGGGAATAATGAGCAGTTCTTC	CASRTVARGNNEQFF
TRBV6-5	few	TRBJ1-3	NA	TGTGCCAGCAGTCGTACAGGGACTGGAAACACCATATATTTT	CASSRTGTGNTIYF
TRBV5-1	NA	TRBJ2-1	TRBD2	TGCGCCAGCAGCTACCAACTAGCGGTCTCCTACAATGAGCAGTTCTTC	CASSYQLAVSYNEQFF
TRBV6-5	NA	TRBJ2-1	TRBD1	TGTGCCAGCAGGGCGGACAGGGGCTACAATGAGCAGTTCTTC	CASRADRGYNEQFF
TRBV18	NA	TRBJ2-2	TRBD1	TGTGCCAGCTCACCACCCGGGACAGCGAACACCGGGGAGCTGTTTTTT	CASSPPGTANTGELFF
TRBV4-1	NA	TRBJ2-7	NA	TGCGCCAGCAGCCAGGAGCGGAACTACTACGAGCAGTACTTC	CASSQERNYYEQYF
TRBV6-5	few	TRBJ1-4	NA	TGTGCCAGCAGTTACTCGCCCGGGGGTGGAGAAAAACTGTTTTTT	CASSYSPGGGEKLFF
TRBV7-2	few	TRBJ2-5	NA	TGTGCCAGCAGCCCCCGCAGAACACAAGAGACCCAGTACTTC	CASSPRRTQETQYF
TRBV7-2	once	TRBJ1-2	NA	TGTGCCAGCAGCGTGAACAGGGCAGACTATGGCTACACCTTC	CASSVNRADYGYTF
TRBV11-3	NA	TRBJ2-3	NA	TGTGCACCAGGCGGGCAGGCCCTCTTCCGAGATACGCAGTATTTT	CAPGGQALFRDTQYF
TRBV25-1	NA	TRBJ1-3	TRBD1	TGTGCCAGCAGAGGACAGGGAGCTGGAAACACCATATATTTT	CASRGQGAGNTIYF